This TCR beta chain was sequenced in a study of blood T cell repertoires in COVID-19. Study details: Samples representing acute and convalescent COVID-19 were sourced from the United States, Italy and Spain. T cells, B-cell-depleted T cells, or PBMCs supplied cDNA or gDNA.

The protocol was immunoSEQ multiplex PCR, while the TCRdb copy is restricted to in-frame clones and leaves out a portion. This sample has approximately 280,000 clones, with roughly 87% found just once. The TCR originated in a woman in her forties who had recovered from COVID-19. The source material was PBMCs or T cells enriched from blood (not recorded which).

This CDR3 reads CASSFTGSGGNSYGYTF. The CDR3 DNA reads as TGTGCCAGCAGCTTCACCGGCTCAGGGGGAAACAGCTATGGCTACACCTTC. The rearrangement links TRBV5-8 to TRBJ1-2; 7 bases map to TRBD1. The germline CDR1 and CDR2 sequences are SGHTS and YDEGEE. After removal of 2 bases from V and 4 bases from J, the junction contained 14 bases not matched to a gene. The CDR3 has 17 amino acids.